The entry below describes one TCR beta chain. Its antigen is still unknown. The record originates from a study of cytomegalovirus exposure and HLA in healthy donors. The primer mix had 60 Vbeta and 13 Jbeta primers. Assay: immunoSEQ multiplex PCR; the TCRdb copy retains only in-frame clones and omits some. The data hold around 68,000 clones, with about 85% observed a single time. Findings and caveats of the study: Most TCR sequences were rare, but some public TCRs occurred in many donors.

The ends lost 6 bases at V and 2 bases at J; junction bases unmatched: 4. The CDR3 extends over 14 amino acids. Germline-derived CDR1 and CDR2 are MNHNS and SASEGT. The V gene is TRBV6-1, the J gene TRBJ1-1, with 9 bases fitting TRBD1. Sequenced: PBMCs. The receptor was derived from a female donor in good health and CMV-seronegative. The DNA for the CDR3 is TGTGCCAGCAGAGAGGACAGGGGAAACACTGAAGCTTTCTTT. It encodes CASREDRGNTEAFF.